The 17 T cell receptor beta chains listed next were all sequenced from one sample in a study of healthy donors' naive CD4 and CD8 T cells. A linear amplification protocol produced the TCR libraries from around 510 ng of total RNA. TCRdb fed the reads into MiXCR, producing one record per CDR3 protein. The sample records approximately 180,000 distinct CDR3 sequences, around three quarters being singletons. Sample: naive CD4+ and CD8+ T cells sorted from blood, pooled from several donors. These TCRs come from a pool of human donors in good health; the sample pools cells from several healthy donors.

This sequence joins TRBV29-1 and TRBJ1-1; 10 nucleotides line up with TRBD1. The germline gives CDR1 SQVTM, CDR2 ANQGSEA. There are 14 residues in the CDR3. After removal of 7 bases from V and 2 bases from J, the junction contained 7 bases not matched to a gene. The CDR3 protein is CSGRDRGPNTEAFF. The CDR3 region has the DNA TGCAGCGGCCGGGACAGGGGTCCAAACACTGAAGCTTTCTTT. Complete variable domain (other parts from reference TRBV29-1 and TRBJ1-1): SAVISQKPSRDICQRGTSLTIQCQVDSQVTMMFWYRQQPGQSLTLIATANQGSEATYESGFVIDKFPISRPNLTFSTLTVSNMSPEDSSIYLCSGRDRGPNTEAFFGQGTRLTVV.

With respect to this clonotype: Relative to the germline gene, one junction end is altered; a read error may explain this. The DNA for the CDR3 is TGTGCCGGCAGACGCCAGGGGTACCAAGAGACCCAGTACTTC. This gives the protein CAGRRQGYQETQYF. The chain has TRBV12-3 or TRBV12-4 and TRBJ2-5; maybe TRBD1 (6 bases). The CDR3 loop spans 14 amino acids.

This clonotype was seen more than once but under ten times. V is TRBV6-5 and J is TRBJ1-2; the match to TRBD1 covers 12 bases. Germline-derived CDR1 and CDR2 are MNHEY and SVGAGI. The V gene end was trimmed by 2 bases and the J gene end by 2 bases; junction bases not matched to a gene: 3. The CDR3 has 16 amino acids. This CDR3 is CASSYGTGGGNYGYTF. Written as DNA, the CDR3 is TGTGCCAGCAGTTACGGGACAGGGGGCGGGAACTATGGCTACACCTTC.

A single count supports this clonotype. This rearrangement joins TRBV7-6 to TRBJ2-3; TRBD1 agrees at 9 bases. This CDR3 has 17 residues. With V trimmed by 1 base and J by 3 bases, 8 bases remained unmatched. Germline assignment: CDR1 SGHVS and CDR2 FNYEAQ. This CDR3 reads CASSLGLPGQGTDTQYF. The CDR3 DNA is TGTGCCAGCAGCTTAGGCCTCCCCGGACAGGGGACAGATACGCAGTATTTT.

The chain uses TRBV12-3 or TRBV12-4 and TRBJ1-1; unclear D gene. The CDR3 runs 12 residues. The germline V and J ends were trimmed by 7 bases and 5 bases, with 11 bases remaining between them. DNA of the CDR3: TGTGCCAGCACCGCGAGATGGACTGAAGCTTTCTTT. Translated, it gives CASTARWTEAFF.

The chain is built from TRBV11-2 and TRBJ2-2, with D possibly matching TRBD2 (5 bases). This CDR3 comprises 14 residues. Trimming removed 3 bases from V and 8 bases from J, with 13 bases in between. CDR1 is SGHAT, CDR2 FQNNGV, per germline. CDR3 loop: CASSFGSGTGELFF. CDR3 DNA sequence: TGTGCCAGCAGCTTTGGGAGCGGTACTGGGGAGCTGTTTTTT.

The rearrangement links TRBV29-1 to TRBJ2-5, with 10 bases identical to TRBD2. The germline V gene encodes CDR1 SQVTM and CDR2 ANQGSEA. The V gene end was trimmed by 5 bases and the J gene end by 5 bases; junction bases not matched to a gene: 8. The CDR3 consists of 14 residues. The CDR3, as DNA: TGCAGCGTTAGACTTCTAGCGGGAGAGGAGACCCAGTACTTC. Amino acid sequence: CSVRLLAGEETQYF.

This chain connects TRBV29-1 to TRBJ2-3; D might be TRBD1 (5 bases). In germline, CDR1 is SQVTM, CDR2 ANQGSEA. V shed 7 bases and J shed 1 base, with 12 bases lying between them. The CDR3 consists of 13 residues. The CDR3 DNA sequence: TGCAGCGCCACACAGGACCGCACAGATACGCAGTATTTT. This codes for CSATQDRTDTQYF.

This rearrangement joins TRBV5-6 to TRBJ1-2; no clear D gene. The CDR3 has 13 residues. Trimming removed 0 bases from V and 8 bases from J, with 11 bases in between. Germline CDR1 SGHDT, CDR2 YYEEEE. CDR3: CASSLDYPWGYTF. The CDR3 bases are TGTGCCAGCAGCTTGGATTACCCTTGGGGCTACACCTTC.

The chain combines TRBV11-2 with TRBJ2-1; D perhaps matches TRBD2 (6 bases). CDR1 is SGHAT, CDR2 FQNNGV, per germline. The V gene lost 5 bases and the J gene lost 9 bases, with 17 bases spanning the gap. The CDR3 sequence is 14 residues long. CDR3 DNA sequence: TGTGCCAGCAGCCACGGGAGTGGTGGACCTGAGCAGTTCTTC. Translation: CASSHGSGGPEQFF.

The rearrangement uses TRBV5-1 and TRBJ1-1; no firm D call. Germline-derived CDR1 and CDR2 are SGHRS and YFSETQ. The CDR3 has 12 residues. The V and J ends lost 5 bases and 1 base respectively, with 6 bases between them. In DNA, the CDR3 is TGCGCCAGCAGGGCCTGGAACACTGAAGCTTTCTTT. This gives the protein CASRAWNTEAFF.

V is TRBV29-1 and J is TRBJ2-3; 7 positions match TRBD1. J gave up 4 bases and V 6 bases, and 4 bases lay outside the gene matches. The germline V gene encodes CDR1 SQVTM and CDR2 ANQGSEA. The CDR3 totals 12 residues. This CDR3 reads CSVDRSADTQYF. CDR3 in DNA: TGCAGCGTGGACAGGTCCGCAGATACGCAGTATTTT.

The genes are TRBV6-5 and TRBJ2-7; TRBD2 agrees at 14 bases. The junction had 15 bases not matched to a gene; V was cut back by 8 bases and J by 3 bases. The CDR3 loop spans 18 amino acids. Germline assignment: CDR1 MNHEY and CDR2 SVGAGI. Here the CDR3 DNA reads TGTGCCAGCCCTCCCGGGACTAGCGGGAGAGGGCCGTTCTACGAGCAGTACTTC. Protein product: CASPPGTSGRGPFYEQYF.

The V gene is TRBV29-1, the J gene TRBJ2-1; 8 nucleotides agree with TRBD2. Germline CDR1 reads SQVTM; CDR2 reads ANQGSEA. The CDR3 has 14 residues. V lost 0 bases, J lost 10 bases, and 8 bases stayed unmatched. CDR3 protein: CSVEDRTSRPEQFF. CDR3 in DNA: TGCAGCGTTGAAGATAGGACTAGCCGGCCGGAGCAGTTCTTC.

The chain couples TRBV29-1 to TRBJ1-1; 8 bases line up with TRBD1. Per germline, CDR1 SQVTM and CDR2 ANQGSEA. Trimming removed 6 bases from V and 6 bases from J; junction bases left unmatched: 6. This CDR3 spans 12 amino acids. CDR3 residues: CSVVDRGAEAFF. The CDR3 nucleotides read TGCAGCGTCGTAGACAGGGGAGCTGAAGCTTTCTTT.

The V gene is TRBV6-5, the J gene TRBJ2-7, with D uncertain. CDR3 length equals 13 residues. Germline V CDR1 and CDR2: MNHEY, SVGAGI. V dropped 0 bases and J dropped 5 bases, with 8 bases sitting between them. The DNA of the CDR3 is TGTGCCAGCAGTTACTCCGGCAGGCACGAGCAGTACTTC. Translating gives CASSYSGRHEQYF.

The V call is TRBV19, the J call TRBJ1-5; unclear D gene. Trimming left V 1 base short and J 5 bases short, with 6 bases between. This CDR3 comprises 13 residues. The germline V gene has CDR1 LNHDA and CDR2 SQIVND (reference sequence). CDR3 sequence: CASSIGYDQPQHF. Written as DNA, the CDR3 is TGTGCCAGTAGTATAGGTTACGATCAGCCCCAGCATTTT.